Described below is a single TCR beta chain sequence and its context. Trimming removed 6 bases from V and 1 base from J; junction bases left unmatched: 10. Germline lookup yields CDR1 LNHDA and CDR2 SQIVND (reference sequence). The CDR3 runs to 18 residues. Clones were sequenced by immunoSEQ multiplex PCR, and TCRdb holds only the in-frame ones, with some missing. Altogether about 70,000 clones are present, approximately 88% being singletons, with the ten largest covering roughly 2.4%. This entry is derived from a study of blood T cell repertoires in COVID-19. This receptor was taken from a human donor in a cohort sampled during active COVID-19. The chain employs TRBV19 and TRBJ1-5; 12 nucleotides agree with TRBD1. Source material: peripheral blood. CDR3 amino acids: CASSLKGQGAGSNQPQHF. In DNA form, the CDR3 reads TGTGCCAGTAGCCTTAAGGGACAGGGGGCAGGGAGCAATCAGCCCCAGCATTTT. Full variable domain (outside the CDR3, taken from reference TRBV19 and TRBJ1-5): DGGITQSPKYLFRKEGQNVTLSCEQNLNHDAMYWYRQDPGQGLRLIYYSQIVNDFQKGDIAEGYSVSREKKESFPLTVTSAQKNPTAFYLCASSLKGQGAGSNQPQHFGDGTRLSIL.